This record concerns one T cell receptor beta chain sequence. This sample stems from a study of blood T cell repertoires in COVID-19. The data were produced by immunoSEQ multiplex PCR, yet TCRdb's version contains in-frame clones alone and is incomplete. The sample carries around 170,000 clones, around 80% recorded once. CDR1 is MNHEY and CDR2 is SVGAGI in the germline V gene. With 6 bases clipped from V and 5 bases from J, the junction kept 7 bases outside the gene matches. The CDR3 consists of 15 residues. The Seattle patients joined while their infection was active and were tracked longitudinally afterward.

The receptor was derived from a woman aged 80 or over with COVID-19, enrolled during active disease. What was sequenced was peripheral blood. V usage is TRBV6-5 and J usage is TRBJ2-2, with TRBD1 matching over 9 bases. The CDR3 region is CASRADRGWTGELFF. The DNA for the CDR3 is TGTGCCAGCAGAGCGGACAGGGGCTGGACCGGGGAGCTGTTTTTT.